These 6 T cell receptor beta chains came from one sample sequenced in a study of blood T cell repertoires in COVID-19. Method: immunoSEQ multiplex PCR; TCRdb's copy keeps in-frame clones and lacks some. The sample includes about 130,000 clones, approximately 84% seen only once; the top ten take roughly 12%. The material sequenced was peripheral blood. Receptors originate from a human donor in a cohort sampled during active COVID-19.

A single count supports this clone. As DNA, the CDR3 is TGTGCCAGCAGTCCGGGGGACAGACGCTACGAGCAGTACTTC. Encoded protein: CASSPGDRRYEQYF. The chain uses TRBV27 and TRBJ2-7, with D perhaps matching TRBD1 (7 bases). The CDR3 extends over 14 amino acids. Germline V gene sequence: CDR1 MNHEY, CDR2 SMNVEV (reference sequence). V lost 5 bases to trimming and J lost 3 bases, with 14 bases between them.

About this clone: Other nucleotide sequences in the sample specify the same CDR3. This CDR3 is CASSITGNTGELFF. CDR3 coding DNA: TGTGCCAGTAGTATTACAGGGAACACCGGGGAGCTGTTTTTT. The chain is built from TRBV19 and TRBJ2-2; D possibly corresponds to TRBD1 (5 bases). CDR1 is LNHDA and CDR2 is SQIVND in the germline V gene (reference sequence). The CDR3 runs 14 residues. Trimming removed 3 bases from V and 1 base from J, with 6 bases in between.

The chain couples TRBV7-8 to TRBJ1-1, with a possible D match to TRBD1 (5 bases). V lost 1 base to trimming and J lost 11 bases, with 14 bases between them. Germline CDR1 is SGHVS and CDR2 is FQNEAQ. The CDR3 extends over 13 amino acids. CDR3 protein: CASSLGVNSGAFF. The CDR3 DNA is TGTGCCAGCAGCTTAGGCGTTAATTCAGGGGCTTTCTTT.

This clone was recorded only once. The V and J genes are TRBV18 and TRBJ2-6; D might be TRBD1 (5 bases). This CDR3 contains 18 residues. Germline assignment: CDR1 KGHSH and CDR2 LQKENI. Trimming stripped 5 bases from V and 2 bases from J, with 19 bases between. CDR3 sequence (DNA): TGTGCCAGCTCATCCACTTCAACAGGCCCCGCTGGGGCCAACGTCCTGACTTTC. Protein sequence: CASSSTSTGPAGANVLTF.

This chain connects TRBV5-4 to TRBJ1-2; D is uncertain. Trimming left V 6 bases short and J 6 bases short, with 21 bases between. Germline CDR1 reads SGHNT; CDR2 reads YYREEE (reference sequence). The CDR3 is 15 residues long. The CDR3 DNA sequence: TGTGCCAGCACCGATGCGGGATTTTCTGCGGATGGCTACACCTTC. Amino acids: CASTDAGFSADGYTF.

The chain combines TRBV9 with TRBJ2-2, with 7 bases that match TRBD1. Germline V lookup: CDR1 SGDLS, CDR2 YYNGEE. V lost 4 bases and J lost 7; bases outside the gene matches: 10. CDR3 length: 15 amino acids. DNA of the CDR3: TGTGCCAGCAGCCTACAACCACAGGGGTTCGGGGAGCTGTTTTTT. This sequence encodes CASSLQPQGFGELFF.